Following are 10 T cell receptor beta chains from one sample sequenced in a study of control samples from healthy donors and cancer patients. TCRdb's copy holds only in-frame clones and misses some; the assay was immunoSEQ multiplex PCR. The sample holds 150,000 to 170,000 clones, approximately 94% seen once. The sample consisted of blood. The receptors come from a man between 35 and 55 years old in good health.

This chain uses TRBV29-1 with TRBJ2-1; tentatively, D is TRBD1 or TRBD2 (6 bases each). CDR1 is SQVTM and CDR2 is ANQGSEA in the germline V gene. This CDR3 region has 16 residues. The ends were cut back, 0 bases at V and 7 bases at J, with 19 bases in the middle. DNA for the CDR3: TGCAGCGTTGAAGATTATTACAGGGTGGCGGGGAATGAGCAGTTCTTC. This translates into CSVEDYYRVAGNEQFF.

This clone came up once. In DNA form, the CDR3 reads TGTGCCAGCAGTTACTCCGGGACAGGGCTCCTCGAGCAGTACTTC. This sequence encodes CASSYSGTGLLEQYF. The chain links TRBV6-6 to TRBJ2-7, with 9 bases identical to TRBD1. J lost 6 bases, V lost 0 bases, and 6 bases had no gene match. There are 15 residues in the CDR3. The V gene's germline CDR1 is MNHNY and CDR2 SVGAGI (reference sequence).

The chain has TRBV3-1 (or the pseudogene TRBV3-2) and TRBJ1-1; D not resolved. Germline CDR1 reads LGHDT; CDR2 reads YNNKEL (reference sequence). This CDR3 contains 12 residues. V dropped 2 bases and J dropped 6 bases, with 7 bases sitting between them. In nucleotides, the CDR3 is TGTGCCAGCAGCCAAACGCAGGCTGAAGCTTTCTTT. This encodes CASSQTQAEAFF.

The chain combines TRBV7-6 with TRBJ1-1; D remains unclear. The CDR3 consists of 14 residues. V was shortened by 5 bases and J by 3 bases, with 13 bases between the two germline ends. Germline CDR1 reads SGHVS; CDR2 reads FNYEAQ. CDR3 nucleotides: TGTGCCAGCAGCCTTGGAAGGGAGGACACTGAAGCTTTCTTT. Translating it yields CASSLGREDTEAFF. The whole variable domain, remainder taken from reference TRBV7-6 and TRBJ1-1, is GAGVSQSPRYKVTKRGQDVALRCDPISGHVSLYWYRQALGQGPEFLTYFNYEAQQDKSGLPNDRFSAERPEGSISTLTIQRTEQRDSAMYRCASSLGREDTEAFFGQGTRLTVV.

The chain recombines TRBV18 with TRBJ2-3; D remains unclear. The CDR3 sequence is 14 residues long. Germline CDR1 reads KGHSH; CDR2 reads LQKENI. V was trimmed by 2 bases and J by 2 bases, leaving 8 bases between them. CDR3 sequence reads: CASSPRLHTDTQYF. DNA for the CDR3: TGTGCCAGCTCACCAAGACTCCACACAGATACGCAGTATTTT.

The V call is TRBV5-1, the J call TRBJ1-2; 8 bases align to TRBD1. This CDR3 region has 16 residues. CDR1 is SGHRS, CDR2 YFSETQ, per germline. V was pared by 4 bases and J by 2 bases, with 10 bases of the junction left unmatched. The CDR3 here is CASSLYRTGSNYGYTF. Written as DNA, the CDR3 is TGCGCCAGCAGCCTATACCGGACAGGGAGCAACTATGGCTACACCTTC. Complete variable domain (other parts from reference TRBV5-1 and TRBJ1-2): KAGVTQTPRYLIKTRGQQVTLSCSPISGHRSVSWYQQTPGQGLQFLFEYFSETQRNKGNFPGRFSGRQFSNSRSEMNVSTLELGDSALYLCASSLYRTGSNYGYTFGSGTRLTVV.

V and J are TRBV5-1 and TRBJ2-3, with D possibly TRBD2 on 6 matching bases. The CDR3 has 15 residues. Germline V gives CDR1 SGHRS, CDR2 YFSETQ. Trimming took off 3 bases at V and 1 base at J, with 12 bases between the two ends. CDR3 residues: CASSSFGEGTDTQYF. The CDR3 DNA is TGCGCCAGCAGCTCCTTCGGGGAGGGCACAGATACGCAGTATTTT.

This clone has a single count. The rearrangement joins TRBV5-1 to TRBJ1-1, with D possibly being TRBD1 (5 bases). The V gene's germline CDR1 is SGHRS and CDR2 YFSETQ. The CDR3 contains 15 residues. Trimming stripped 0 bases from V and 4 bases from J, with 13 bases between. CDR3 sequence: CASSLGARTTTEAFF. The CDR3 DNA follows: TGCGCCAGCAGCTTGGGCGCCAGGACAACCACTGAAGCTTTCTTT. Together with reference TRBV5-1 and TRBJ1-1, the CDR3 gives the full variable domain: KAGVTQTPRYLIKTRGQQVTLSCSPISGHRSVSWYQQTPGQGLQFLFEYFSETQRNKGNFPGRFSGRQFSNSRSEMNVSTLELGDSALYLCASSLGARTTTEAFFGQGTRLTVV.

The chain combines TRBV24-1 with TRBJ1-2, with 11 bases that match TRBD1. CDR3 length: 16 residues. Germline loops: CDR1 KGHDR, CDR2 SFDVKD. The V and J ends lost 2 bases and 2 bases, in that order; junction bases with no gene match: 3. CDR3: CATSDSRDRGNYGYTF. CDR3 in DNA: TGTGCCACCAGTGATTCCCGGGACAGGGGGAACTATGGCTACACCTTC.

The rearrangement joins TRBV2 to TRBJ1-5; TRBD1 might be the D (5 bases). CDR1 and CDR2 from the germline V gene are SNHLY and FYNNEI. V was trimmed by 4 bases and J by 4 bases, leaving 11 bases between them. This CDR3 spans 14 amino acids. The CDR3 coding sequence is TGTGCCAGCAGTGCGGGACCCCGTAATCAGCCCCAGCATTTT. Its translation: CASSAGPRNQPQHF.